These 9 T cell receptor beta chains were all obtained from the same sample, sequenced in a study of T-cell memory formation after mild COVID-19. Using its own MiXCR run on the 5' RACE reads, TCRdb lists one record per CDR3 protein. Altogether about 360,000 distinct CDR3 sequences are present, roughly an eighth being singletons, with the ten largest covering around 22%. The sample consisted of PBMCs or a T cell subset sorted from them (not recorded which). These receptors all come from a man between 18 and 35 years old who had mild COVID-19 (a few samples of this study predate the infection). Cell type and time point are not known.

CDR3 sequence reads: CASSIPRPVTGELFF. The CDR3 nucleotides read TGTGCCAGCAGCATCCCAAGGCCGGTCACCGGGGAGCTGTTTTTT. The chain employs TRBV6-2 or TRBV6-3 and TRBJ2-2; no definite D call. Germline lookup yields CDR1 MNHEY and CDR2 SVGEGT. The V end lost 6 bases, the J end lost 4 bases, and 15 bases lay between the germline ends. The CDR3 runs 15 residues.

Many counts were recorded for this clonotype. The chain combines TRBV5-1 with TRBJ1-1, with 8 positions matching TRBD1. CDR3 length: 15 amino acids. Germline lookup yields CDR1 SGHRS and CDR2 YFSETQ. Trimming removed 0 bases from V and 3 bases from J; junction bases left unmatched: 4. The CDR3 DNA is TGCGCCAGCAGCTTGGCAGGGGGCGAGGACACTGAAGCTTTCTTT. Amino acids: CASSLAGGEDTEAFF.

This clonotype has at least ten counts. The V call is TRBV19, the J call TRBJ2-5; 7 bases map to TRBD2. The V segment lost 5 bases and the J segment 2 bases; nucleotides outside the gene matches: 8. The CDR3 consists of 15 residues. Per the germline V gene, CDR1 is LNHDA and CDR2 is SQIVND (reference sequence). Written as DNA, the CDR3 is TGTGCCAGTAGTTTATCCCTAGCGGTACAAGAGACCCAGTACTTC. The encoded protein is CASSLSLAVQETQYF.

This clonotype was observed a few times. The chain has TRBV19 and TRBJ2-2; 8 bases fit TRBD1. Per the germline V gene, CDR1 is LNHDA and CDR2 is SQIVND (reference sequence). After removal of 6 bases from V and 6 bases from J, the junction contained 12 bases not matched to a gene. The CDR3 covers 16 residues. The chain's CDR3 is CASRLQGAIGSGELFF. The CDR3 DNA is TGTGCCAGTAGGCTGCAGGGGGCGATAGGGTCCGGGGAGCTGTTTTTT.

A remark on this clonotype: One end of the junction does not line up with germline, which may come from a read error. V usage is TRBV11-2 and J usage is TRBJ2-1; no firm D call. CDR1 is SGHAT, CDR2 FQNNGV, per germline. The CDR3 totals 13 residues. In nucleotides, the CDR3 is TGTGCCAGCAGCCAACCGGTACCGGGCTCCAAGCTCTTC. Translated: CASSQPVPGSKLF.

V usage is TRBV4-1 and J usage is TRBJ1-2; unclear D gene. From germline, CDR1 is MGHRA and CDR2 YSYEKL. Deletions cut 0 bases from V and 4 bases from J, with 12 bases between. The length of the CDR3 is 15 residues. CDR3 residues: CASSQDRGIGYGYTF. The CDR3 region has the DNA TGCGCCAGCAGCCAAGACCGGGGTATCGGCTATGGCTACACCTTC.

At least ten counts were recorded for this clonotype. The chain carries TRBV18 and TRBJ1-4, with D hard to call. CDR1 KGHSH and CDR2 LQKENI come from the germline V gene. V lost 4 bases, J lost 5 bases, and 11 bases lay in between. CDR3 length: 14 residues. Here the CDR3 DNA reads TGTGCCAGCTCACGGCGGAGAGAAAATGAAAAACTGTTTTTT. Protein: CASSRRRENEKLFF.

A note on this clonotype: Being one base from a much bigger clone, this may be a read error. The chain employs TRBV28 and TRBJ2-1, with TRBD1 matching over 7 bases. Trimming at V came to 4 bases and at J to 13 bases, leaving 4 bases not matched to a gene. The CDR3 runs 11 residues. Germline CDR1 reads MDHEN; CDR2 reads SYDVKM. The CDR3 sequence is CASSCDREQFF. Here the CDR3 DNA reads TGTGCCAGCAGTTGTGACAGGGAACAGTTCTTC.

Concerning this clonotype itself: A much larger clone differs by one base, so this may be a read error. The V call is TRBV20-1, the J call TRBJ2-1, with TRBD2 matching over 9 bases. The germline V gene encodes CDR1 DFQATT and CDR2 SNEGSKA (reference sequence). The V and J ends lost 4 bases and 11 bases, in that order; junction bases with no gene match: 12. The CDR3 is 14 amino acids. The CDR3 region has the DNA TGCAGTGCTACTCCAGCGGGGGGATCTAATAAGCAGTTCTTC. Its protein product is CSATPAGGSNKQFF.